This is a list of T cell receptor beta chains from one sample in a study of blood T cell repertoires in COVID-19. Measured with immunoSEQ multiplex PCR; TCRdb has only the in-frame clones, and not every one. The data contain more than 40,000 clones, more than 75% of them singletons. The sample comprised peripheral blood. These TCRs come from a man aged 60 to 69 with active or convalescent COVID-19. Each CDR3 is given without its conserved first and last residue.

CDR3 protein,V gene,J gene,CDR3 length
ASSQGKGRNSPLH,TRBV3-1/TRBV3-2,TRBJ1-6,13
ASSQEWSTSYEQY,TRBV4-2,TRBJ2-7,13
ASSALGDTEAF,TRBV7-2,TRBJ1-1,11
ASSLSGGGRGSSYNSPLH,TRBV27,TRBJ1-6,18
ASTRQGVGGTEAF,TRBV18,TRBJ1-1,13
ASSPQPGGVYEQY,TRBV18,TRBJ2-7,13
ASSMGQDSYSNQPQH,TRBV19,TRBJ1-5,15
SVQNRASYNEQF,TRBV29-1,TRBJ2-1,12
AIGTGENYGYT,TRBV10-3,TRBJ1-2,11
ASSQDRGPTLH,TRBV3-1/TRBV3-2,TRBJ1-6,11
ASSLDGTGNHEQY,TRBV7-3,TRBJ2-7,13